This T cell receptor beta chain was retrieved from a study of cytomegalovirus exposure and HLA in healthy donors. Whole-study results and caveats: The availability of immune exposure information extended only to CMV serostatus.

The PCR used 60 Vbeta and 13 Jbeta primers. Produced via immunoSEQ multiplex PCR; TCRdb's table is partial and in-frame only. This sample has some 170,000 clones, with 80% to 90% found just once. The CDR3 length is 15 residues. Germline assignment: CDR1 MDHEN and CDR2 SYDVKM. Trimming left V 2 bases short and J 4 bases short, with 12 bases between. On this clone itself: Antigen unknown.

This receptor was identified in a woman younger than 45 in good health and CMV-seropositive. The chain couples TRBV28 to TRBJ1-5; perhaps TRBD1 as D (6 bases). Sequencing input: PBMCs. CDR3 sequence reads: CASSLTGSVNQPQHF. CDR3 nucleotide sequence: TGTGCCAGCAGTTTAACAGGGTCGGTAAATCAGCCCCAGCATTTT.